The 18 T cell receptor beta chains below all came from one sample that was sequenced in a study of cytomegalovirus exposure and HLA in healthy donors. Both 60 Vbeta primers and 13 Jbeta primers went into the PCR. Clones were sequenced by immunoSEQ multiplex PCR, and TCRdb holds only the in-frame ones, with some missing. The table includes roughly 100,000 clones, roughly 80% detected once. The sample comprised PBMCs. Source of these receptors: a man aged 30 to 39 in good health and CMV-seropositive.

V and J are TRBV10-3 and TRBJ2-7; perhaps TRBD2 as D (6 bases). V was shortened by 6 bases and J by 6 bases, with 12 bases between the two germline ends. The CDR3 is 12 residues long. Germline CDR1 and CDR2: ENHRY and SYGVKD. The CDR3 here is CAISAGTLEQYF. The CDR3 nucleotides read TGTGCCATCAGCGCCGGGACTCTCGAGCAGTACTTC.

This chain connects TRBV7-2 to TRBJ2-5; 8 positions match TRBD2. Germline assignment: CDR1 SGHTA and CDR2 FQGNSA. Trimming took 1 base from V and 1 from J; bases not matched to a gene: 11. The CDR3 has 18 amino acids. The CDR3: CASSLGLRGDPFQETQYF. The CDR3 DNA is TGTGCCAGCAGCTTAGGCTTGCGGGGGGACCCCTTCCAAGAGACCCAGTACTTC. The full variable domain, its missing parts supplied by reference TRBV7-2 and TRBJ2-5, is GAGVSQSPSNKVTEKGKDVELRCDPISGHTALYWYRQSLGQGLEFLIYFQGNSAPDKSGLPSDRFSAERTGGSVSTLTIQRTQQEDSAVYLCASSLGLRGDPFQETQYFGPGTRLLVL.

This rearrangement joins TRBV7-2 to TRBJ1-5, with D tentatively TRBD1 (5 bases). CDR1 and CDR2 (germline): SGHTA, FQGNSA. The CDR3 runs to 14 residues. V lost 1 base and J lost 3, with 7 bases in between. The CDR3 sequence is CASSLEGSNQPQHF. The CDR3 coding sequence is TGTGCCAGCAGCTTAGAGGGGTCCAATCAGCCCCAGCATTTT.

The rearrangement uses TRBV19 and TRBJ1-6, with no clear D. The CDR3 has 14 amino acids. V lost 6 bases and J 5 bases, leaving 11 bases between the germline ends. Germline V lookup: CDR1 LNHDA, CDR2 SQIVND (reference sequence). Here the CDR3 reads CASSRGGDNSPLHF. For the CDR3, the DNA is TGTGCCAGTAGCCGAGGCGGGGATAATTCACCCCTCCACTTT.

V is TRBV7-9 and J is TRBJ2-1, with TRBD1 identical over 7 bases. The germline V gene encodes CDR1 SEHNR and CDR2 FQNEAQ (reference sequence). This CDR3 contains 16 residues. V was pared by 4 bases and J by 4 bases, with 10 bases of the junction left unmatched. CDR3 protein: CASSYTRQGSYNEQFF. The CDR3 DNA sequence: TGTGCCAGCAGCTATACCCGACAGGGCTCTTACAATGAGCAGTTCTTC.

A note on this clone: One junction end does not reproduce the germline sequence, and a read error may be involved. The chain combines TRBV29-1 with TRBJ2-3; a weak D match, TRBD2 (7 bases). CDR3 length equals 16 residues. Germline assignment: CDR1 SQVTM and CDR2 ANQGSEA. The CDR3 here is CSVEDYWAGATDTQYF. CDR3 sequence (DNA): TGCAGCGTCGAAGACTACTGGGCGGGGGCAACAGATACGCAGTATTTT.

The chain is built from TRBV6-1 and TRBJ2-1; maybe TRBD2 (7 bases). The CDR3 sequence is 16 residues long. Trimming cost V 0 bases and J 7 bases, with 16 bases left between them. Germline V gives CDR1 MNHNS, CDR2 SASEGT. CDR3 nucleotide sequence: TGTGCCAGCAGTGAAGCGCCGGCGGGGGCGAGGAATGAGCAGTTCTTC. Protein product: CASSEAPAGARNEQFF.

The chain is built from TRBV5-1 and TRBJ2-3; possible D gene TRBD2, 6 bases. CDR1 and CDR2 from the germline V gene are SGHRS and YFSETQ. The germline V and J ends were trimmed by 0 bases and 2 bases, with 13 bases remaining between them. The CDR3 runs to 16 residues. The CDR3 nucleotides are TGCGCCAGCAGCTTGGGCGGGCGGGGACCCACAGATACGCAGTATTTT. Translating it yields CASSLGGRGPTDTQYF.

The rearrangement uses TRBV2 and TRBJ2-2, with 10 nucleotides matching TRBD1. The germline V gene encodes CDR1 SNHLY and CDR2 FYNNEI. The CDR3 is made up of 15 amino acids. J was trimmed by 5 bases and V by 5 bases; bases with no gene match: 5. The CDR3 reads CASSSGQGGTGELFF. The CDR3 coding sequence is TGTGCCAGCAGTTCCGGACAGGGGGGGACCGGGGAGCTGTTTTTT.

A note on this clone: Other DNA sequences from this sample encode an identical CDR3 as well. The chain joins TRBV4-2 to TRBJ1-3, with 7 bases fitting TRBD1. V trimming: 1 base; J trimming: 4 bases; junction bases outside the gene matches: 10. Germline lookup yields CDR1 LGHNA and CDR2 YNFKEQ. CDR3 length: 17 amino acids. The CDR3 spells CASSQGQGGQSGNTIYF. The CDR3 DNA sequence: TGTGCCAGCAGCCAAGGACAGGGAGGACAATCGGGAAACACCATATATTTT.

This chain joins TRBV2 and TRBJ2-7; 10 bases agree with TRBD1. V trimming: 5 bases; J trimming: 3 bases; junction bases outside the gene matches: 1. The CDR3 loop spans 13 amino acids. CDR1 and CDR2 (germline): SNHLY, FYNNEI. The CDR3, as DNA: TGTGCCAGCAGTCGGGACAGGGGCTACGAGCAGTACTTC. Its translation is CASSRDRGYEQYF.

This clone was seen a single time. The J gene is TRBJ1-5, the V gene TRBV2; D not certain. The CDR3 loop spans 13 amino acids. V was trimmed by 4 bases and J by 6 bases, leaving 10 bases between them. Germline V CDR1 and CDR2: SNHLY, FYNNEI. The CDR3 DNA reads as TGTGCCAGCAGTGGCGTAGTATCTCAGCCCCAGCATTTT. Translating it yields CASSGVVSQPQHF.

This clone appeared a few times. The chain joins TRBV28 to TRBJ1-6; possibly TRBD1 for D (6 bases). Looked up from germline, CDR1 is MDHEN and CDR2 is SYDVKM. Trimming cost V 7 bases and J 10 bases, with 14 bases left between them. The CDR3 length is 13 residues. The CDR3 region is CASKVGGESPLHF. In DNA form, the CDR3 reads TGTGCCAGCAAAGTAGGGGGGGAATCACCCCTCCACTTT.

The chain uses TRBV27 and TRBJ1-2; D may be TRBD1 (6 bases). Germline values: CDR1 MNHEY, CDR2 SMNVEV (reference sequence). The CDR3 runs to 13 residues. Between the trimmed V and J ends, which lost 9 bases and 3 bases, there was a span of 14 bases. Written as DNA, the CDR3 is TGTGCCAGTTCTAACCAGGGGTACTATGGCTACACCTTC. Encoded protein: CASSNQGYYGYTF.

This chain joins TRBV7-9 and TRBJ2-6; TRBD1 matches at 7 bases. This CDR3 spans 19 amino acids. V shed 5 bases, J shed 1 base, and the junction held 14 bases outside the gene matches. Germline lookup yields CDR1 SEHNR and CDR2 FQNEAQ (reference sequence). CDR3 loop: CASSPTLGDSASGANVLTF. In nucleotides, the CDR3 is TGTGCCAGCAGCCCGACTTTGGGGGACAGCGCTTCTGGGGCCAACGTCCTGACTTTC.

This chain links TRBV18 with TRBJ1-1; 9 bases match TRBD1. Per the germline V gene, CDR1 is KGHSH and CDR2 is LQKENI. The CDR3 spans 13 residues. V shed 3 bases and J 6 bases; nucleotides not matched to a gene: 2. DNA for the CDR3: TGTGCCAGCTCACCCGGGGACAGGGCTGAAGCTTTCTTT. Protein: CASSPGDRAEAFF.

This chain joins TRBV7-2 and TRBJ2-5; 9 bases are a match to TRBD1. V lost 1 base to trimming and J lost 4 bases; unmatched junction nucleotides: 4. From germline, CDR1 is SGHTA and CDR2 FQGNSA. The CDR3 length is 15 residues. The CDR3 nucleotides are TGTGCCAGCAGCTTAGGACCGGACAGGGGAGAGACCCAGTACTTC. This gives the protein CASSLGPDRGETQYF. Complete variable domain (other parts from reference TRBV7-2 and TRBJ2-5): GAGVSQSPSNKVTEKGKDVELRCDPISGHTALYWYRQSLGQGLEFLIYFQGNSAPDKSGLPSDRFSAERTGGSVSTLTIQRTQQEDSAVYLCASSLGPDRGETQYFGPGTRLLVL.

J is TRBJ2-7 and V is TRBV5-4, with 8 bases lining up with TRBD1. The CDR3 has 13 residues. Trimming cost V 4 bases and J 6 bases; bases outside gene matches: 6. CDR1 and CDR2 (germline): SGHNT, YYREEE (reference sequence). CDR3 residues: CASSPGQGSEQYF. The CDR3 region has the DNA TGTGCCAGCAGCCCTGGACAGGGATCCGAGCAGTACTTC.